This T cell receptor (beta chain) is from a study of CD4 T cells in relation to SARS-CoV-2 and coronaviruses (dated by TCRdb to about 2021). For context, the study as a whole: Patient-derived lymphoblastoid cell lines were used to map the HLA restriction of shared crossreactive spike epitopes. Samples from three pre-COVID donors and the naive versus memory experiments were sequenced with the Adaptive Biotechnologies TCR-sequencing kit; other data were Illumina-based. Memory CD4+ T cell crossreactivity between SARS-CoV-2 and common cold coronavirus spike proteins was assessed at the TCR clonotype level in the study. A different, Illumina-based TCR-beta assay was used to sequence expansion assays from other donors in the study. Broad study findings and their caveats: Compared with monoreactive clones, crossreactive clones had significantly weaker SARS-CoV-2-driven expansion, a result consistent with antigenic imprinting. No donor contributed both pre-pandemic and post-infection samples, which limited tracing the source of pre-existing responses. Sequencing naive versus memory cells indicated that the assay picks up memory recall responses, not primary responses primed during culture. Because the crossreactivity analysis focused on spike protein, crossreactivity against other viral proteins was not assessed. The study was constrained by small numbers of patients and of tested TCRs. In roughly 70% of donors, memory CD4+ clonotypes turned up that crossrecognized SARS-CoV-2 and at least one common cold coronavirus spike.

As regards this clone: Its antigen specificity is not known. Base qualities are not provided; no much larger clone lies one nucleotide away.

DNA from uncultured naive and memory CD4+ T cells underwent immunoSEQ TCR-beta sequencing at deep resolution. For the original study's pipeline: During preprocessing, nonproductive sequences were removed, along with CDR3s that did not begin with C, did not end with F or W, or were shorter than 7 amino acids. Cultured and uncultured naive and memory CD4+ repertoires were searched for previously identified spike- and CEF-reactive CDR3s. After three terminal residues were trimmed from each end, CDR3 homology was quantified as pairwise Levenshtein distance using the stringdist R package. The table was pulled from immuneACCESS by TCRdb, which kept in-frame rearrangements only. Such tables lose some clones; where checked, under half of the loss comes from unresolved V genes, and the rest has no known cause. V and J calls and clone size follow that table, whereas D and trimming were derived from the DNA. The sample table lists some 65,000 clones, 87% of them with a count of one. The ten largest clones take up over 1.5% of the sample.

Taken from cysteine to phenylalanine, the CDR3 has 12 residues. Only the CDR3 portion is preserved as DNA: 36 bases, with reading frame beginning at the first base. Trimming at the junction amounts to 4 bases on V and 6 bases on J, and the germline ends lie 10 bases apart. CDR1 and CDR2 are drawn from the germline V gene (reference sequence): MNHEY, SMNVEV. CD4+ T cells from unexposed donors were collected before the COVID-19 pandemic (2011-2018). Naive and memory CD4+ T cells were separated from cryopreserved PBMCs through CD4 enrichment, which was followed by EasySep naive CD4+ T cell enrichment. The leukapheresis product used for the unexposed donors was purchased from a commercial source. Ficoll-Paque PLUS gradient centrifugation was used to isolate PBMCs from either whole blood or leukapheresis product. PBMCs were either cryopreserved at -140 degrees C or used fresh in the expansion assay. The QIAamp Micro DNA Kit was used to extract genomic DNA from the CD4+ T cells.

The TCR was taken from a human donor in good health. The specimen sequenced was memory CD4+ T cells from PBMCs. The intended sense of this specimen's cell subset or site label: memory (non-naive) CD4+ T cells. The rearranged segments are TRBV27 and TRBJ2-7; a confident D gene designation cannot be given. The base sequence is TGTGCCAGCAGTTCTAGTCTTCCCGAGCAGTACTTC. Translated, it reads CASSSSLPEQYF.